This note documents a single TCR beta chain sequence. This specimen comes from a study of blood T cell repertoires in COVID-19. The wider study: Researchers got acute and convalescent COVID-19 samples from the United States, Italy and Spain. The analysed material was cDNA or gDNA that came from T cells, B-cell-depleted T cells, or PBMCs.

The V end was cut by 1 base, the J end by 0 bases, with 10 bases between. CDR3 length: 16 amino acids. The germline V gene has CDR1 KGHSH and CDR2 LQKENI. In the authors' workflow: Nucleated cell number was recorded as an estimate derived from reference gene primer amplification. Method: immunoSEQ multiplex PCR; TCRdb's copy keeps in-frame clones and lacks some. V and J calls and clone size follow that table, whereas D and trimming were derived from the DNA. In the table there are about 240,000 clones, roughly 87% of which are singletons. Sequencing was carried out using peripheral blood. The chain joins TRBV18 to TRBJ2-4; D is undetermined. The receptor's source is a man in his 60s who had recovered from COVID-19. CDR3 sequence reads: CASSPQQTLAKNIQYF. DNA for the CDR3: TGTGCCAGCTCACCACAACAGACCCTAGCCAAAAACATTCAGTACTTC.